The 12 T cell receptor beta chains below were found in one sample sequenced in a study of shared clonotypes between healthy human individuals (dated by TCRdb to about 2020). The library was obtained by the immunoSEQ multiplex PCR assay. The clones in this table, taken by TCRdb from immuneACCESS, are in-frame only. Not every clone is retained; where verified, under half of the shortfall comes from an unresolved V gene, and the cause of the rest is unknown. In this sample the table shows 600,000 to 750,000 clones, around 72% of which occur a single time. The ten most abundant clones make up approximately 2% of the sample. The sample taken for sequencing was memory CD4+ T cells sorted from blood. The label giving this sample's cell subset or site can be read as: CD45RA-negative fraction. Receptors were obtained from a woman in her twenties or thirties in good health.

The chain carries TRBV6-9 and TRBJ1-5; possibly TRBD1 for D (6 bases). Germline V gene sequence: CDR1 MNHGY, CDR2 SVAAGI. V lost 2 bases, J lost 4 bases, and 12 bases lay in between. This CDR3 region has 15 residues. The DNA of the CDR3 is TGTGCCAGCAGTTATCCAGGACAGCCAAATCAGCCCCAGCATTTT. Protein sequence: CASSYPGQPNQPQHF.

The gene calls are TRBV28 and TRBJ1-1; 7 positions match TRBD1. The CDR3 runs to 16 residues. V trimming: 3 bases; J trimming: 3 bases; junction bases outside the gene matches: 10. Per the germline V gene, CDR1 is MDHEN and CDR2 is SYDVKM. The CDR3 reads CASSLPAGDSHTEAFF. For the CDR3, the DNA is TGTGCCAGCAGTTTGCCTGCTGGGGACAGCCACACTGAAGCTTTCTTT.

This clone showed up just a few times. The same CDR3 arises from other DNA sequences in this sample as well. The V and J genes are TRBV2 and TRBJ1-5, with a weak D call TRBD1 (6 bases). The CDR3 extends over 15 amino acids. Trimming removed 5 bases at V and 0 bases at J, with 11 bases between. Germline V gives CDR1 SNHLY, CDR2 FYNNEI. CDR3 coding DNA: TGTGCCAGCAGTCCCGACAGGTATAGCAATCAGCCCCAGCATTTT. Translating it yields CASSPDRYSNQPQHF.

The chain couples TRBV6-1 to TRBJ1-3; the D is unclear. V was cut by 2 bases and J by 7 bases, with 3 bases left in between. There are 11 residues in the CDR3. Germline loops: CDR1 MNHNS, CDR2 SASEGT. CDR3 bases: TGTGCCAGCAGTGAACGGAACACCATATATTTT. This translates into CASSERNTIYF.

The V gene is TRBV2, the J gene TRBJ2-5; D might be TRBD1 (5 bases). The J call may be wrong; the DNA end is better matched by TRBJ2-7. The CDR3 contains 14 residues. Germline V lookup: CDR1 SNHLY, CDR2 FYNNEI. CDR3 sequence (DNA): TGTGCCAGCAGTTTCGAGGTGGGGCCCTACGAGCAGTACTTC. Protein: CASSFEVGPYEQYF.

This clone has just a few counts. The V and J genes are TRBV6-5 and TRBJ2-7, with a possible D match to TRBD2 (6 bases). V shed 4 bases and J shed 2 bases, with 12 bases lying between them. Germline V CDR1 and CDR2: MNHEY, SVGAGI. The CDR3 length is 14 residues. The DNA for the CDR3 is TGTGCCAGCAGTTTTGGAGGGATGACCTACGAGCAGTACTTC. As protein: CASSFGGMTYEQYF.

This chain uses TRBV7-9 with TRBJ2-4; D is undetermined. Germline assignment: CDR1 SEHNR and CDR2 FQNEAQ (reference sequence). The CDR3 runs 11 residues. Trimming cost V 8 bases and J 4 bases, with 6 bases left between them. CDR3 sequence: CASEEKNIQYF. The DNA for the CDR3 is TGTGCCAGCGAAGAGAAAAACATTCAGTACTTC.

This rearrangement joins TRBV18 to TRBJ2-5; D not resolved. The J call may be in error: the DNA end matches TRBJ2-7 better. Per the germline V gene, CDR1 is KGHSH and CDR2 is LQKENI. The CDR3 sequence is 14 residues long. For the CDR3, the DNA is TGTGCCAGCTCACCAGGACGCCGAACCTACGAGCAGTACTTC. Translation: CASSPGRRTYEQYF.

The chain combines TRBV18 with TRBJ2-5; TRBD2 aligns across 12 bases. Trimming took 1 base from V and 5 from J; bases not matched to a gene: 5. Germline lookup yields CDR1 KGHSH and CDR2 LQKENI. The CDR3 contains 16 residues. CDR3 DNA sequence: TGTGCCAGCTCACCACGACTAGCGGGAGCCGGTGAGACCCAGTACTTC. Protein sequence: CASSPRLAGAGETQYF.

V gene TRBV5-4 combines with J gene TRBJ1-1; D ambiguous. This CDR3 contains 19 residues. The V gene lost 4 bases and the J gene lost 2 bases, with 27 bases spanning the gap. The V gene's germline CDR1 is SGHNT and CDR2 YYREEE (reference sequence). The CDR3 DNA follows: TGTGCCAGCAGCCGGGATACACCCGGGCGCATCGCTGGAAACACTGAAGCTTTCTTT. It is translated as CASSRDTPGRIAGNTEAFF.

In its sample, this clone was seen a few times. The chain links TRBV30 to TRBJ2-1; D gene ambiguous. This CDR3 is built from 14 residues. Germline V gives CDR1 GTSNPN, CDR2 SVGIG (reference sequence). V lost 7 bases, J lost 0 bases, and 13 bases lay in between. DNA of the CDR3: TGTGCCTCCTCCCTTGGGAACTCCTACAATGAGCAGTTCTTC. This gives the protein CASSLGNSYNEQFF.

The gene calls are TRBV10-2 and TRBJ2-2, with D possibly matching TRBD2 (6 bases). V dropped 2 bases and J dropped 5 bases, with 9 bases sitting between them. The CDR3 covers 14 residues. Per the germline V gene, CDR1 is WSHSY and CDR2 is SAAADI. The DNA of the CDR3 is TGCGCCAGCAGTGAGAGGGAGGCAACCGGGGAGCTGTTTTTT. Translation gives CASSEREATGELFF.